A selection of T cell receptor beta chains follows, all from one sample in a study of T cells expressing NK-cell markers. TCRdb reanalyzed the 5' RACE reads and collapses them to one entry per CDR3 protein, without DNA. The table lists 550,000 to 600,000 distinct CDR3 sequences. Sequencing was performed on blood T cells: a sorted CD56 or NKG2C T cell subset, CD4+ or CD8+ T cells, or bulk PBMC T cells (not recorded which). These receptors were taken from a man between 18 and 35 years old in good health. Each CDR3 is given with its conserved first and last residue.

cdr3_aa j_call v_call
CASSLLQAGRGYIEQYF TRBJ2-7 TRBV5-1
CASSQASGEAKNIQYF TRBJ2-4 TRBV4-1
CAITSGTGGAETQYF TRBJ2-5 TRBV10-3
CASSNHTGGPEETQYF TRBJ2-5 TRBV12-3/TRBV12-4
CASSLNLAEANEKLFF TRBJ1-4 TRBV5-1
CASSSAWDRELQETQYF TRBJ2-5 TRBV7-2
CSALGGPGHGELFF TRBJ2-2 TRBV29-1
CSAFPAGASGPDTQYF TRBJ2-3 TRBV20-1
CASSAAGTSVETQYF TRBJ2-5 TRBV9
CASSERPGQSTDTQYF TRBJ2-3 TRBV7-6
CASSQASLTGASDTQYF TRBJ2-3 TRBV4-2
CASGPGRDGYTF TRBJ1-2 TRBV6-6
CASSLGPWGLDGEQFF TRBJ2-1 TRBV6-5
CASSRTGTGGIYEQYF TRBJ2-7 TRBV12-3/TRBV12-4
CASSLTGTGLETQYF TRBJ2-5 TRBV5-1
CASSLGPSSGANVLTF TRBJ2-6 TRBV18
CASTRDRGFSETQYF TRBJ2-5 TRBV28
CATSDTRGAVTRGQETQYF TRBJ2-5 TRBV24-1
CASSQALPPYEQYF TRBJ2-7 TRBV7-9
CASSLPPLVTAGNEQFF TRBJ2-1 TRBV6-2/TRBV6-3
CSARSPPLDEQFF TRBJ2-1 TRBV20-1
CAISEGGKSTDTQYF TRBJ2-3 TRBV10-3
CASSRGRDRGMLDNEQFF TRBJ2-1 TRBV28
CASTLPRLDGGVYYNEQFF TRBJ2-1 TRBV11-2
CSARDWDRESGKLFF TRBJ1-4 TRBV20-1
CASSTLTSGRAAEQFF TRBJ2-1 TRBV5-6
CASSWGLGPSYEQYF TRBJ2-7 TRBV12-3/TRBV12-4
CASSPETSGRGEQFF TRBJ2-1 TRBV6-2/TRBV6-3
CASRVLDSLMHNEQFF TRBJ2-1 TRBV7-9
CASSVRRAGGDNEQFF TRBJ2-1 TRBV18
CSARDPGLGTASYNEQFF TRBJ2-1 TRBV20-1
CSARHAAKGDTQYF TRBJ2-3 TRBV20-1
CASSQTGRGRMNTEAFF TRBJ1-1 TRBV5-6
CASSLDYLFGNEQFF TRBJ2-1 TRBV5-5
CASSFSGSRKDEQFF TRBJ2-1 TRBV28
CATSDAGVDIQYF TRBJ2-4 TRBV24-1
CASSFFTGVDGYTF TRBJ1-2 TRBV7-2
CASKGGEVRYF TRBJ2-5 TRBV6-6
CASREAGKETQYF TRBJ2-5 TRBV2
CASSFTSGRSDEQFF TRBJ2-1 TRBV7-2
CASSVIPGQELNEQFF TRBJ2-1 TRBV9
CANAGTNTGELFF TRBJ2-2 TRBV10-3
CASSLSLGADFLNTEAFF TRBJ1-1 TRBV11-2